Following are 30 T cell receptor beta chains from one sample sequenced in a study of T cells in Graves' hyperthyroidism and ophthalmopathy. There were TCR beta CDR3 regions amplified from RNA transcripts. In the first-round RT-PCR of the TCR CDR3, the HTBI primer set was used. TCRdb used MiXCR to reprocess the multiplex PCR reads, holding one entry per CDR3 protein. The sample has approximately 700,000 distinct CDR3 sequences, about 45% seen once. The material sequenced was peripheral blood or thyroid tissue (not recorded which). All receptors come from an adult man with Graves' disease, either hyperthyroidism or ophthalmopathy (not recorded which).

This clonotype was seen repeatedly, ten times or more. This chain joins TRBV10-3 and TRBJ2-5; the D gene is possibly TRBD2 (5 bases). Germline V lookup: CDR1 ENHRY, CDR2 SYGVKD. V gave up 4 bases and J gave up 7 bases, with 13 bases separating them. The CDR3 loop spans 13 amino acids. The CDR3, as DNA: TGTGCCATCAGTGGAGGGCAGGAGCGGACCCAGTACTTC. Translating gives CAISGGQERTQYF.

V is TRBV7-3 and J is TRBJ1-2; 8 nucleotides agree with TRBD1. The V and J ends lost 1 base and 3 bases, in that order; junction bases with no gene match: 7. From germline, CDR1 is SGHTA and CDR2 FQGTGA. The CDR3 consists of 16 residues. CDR3 amino acids: CASSLSPATGDYGYTF. For the CDR3, the DNA is TGTGCCAGCAGCTTAAGTCCGGCGACAGGGGACTATGGCTACACCTTC.

The chain links TRBV6-1 to TRBJ2-7, with D tentatively TRBD1 (6 bases). The ends were cut back, 7 bases at V and 0 bases at J, with 19 bases in the middle. CDR3 size: 16 residues. Germline lookup yields CDR1 MNHNS and CDR2 SASEGT. CDR3 sequence: CASTSVGTPGSYEQYF. In DNA form, the CDR3 reads TGTGCCAGCACCTCTGTAGGGACACCTGGCTCCTACGAGCAGTACTTC.

The table lists this clonotype with a few counts. J is TRBJ2-5 and V is TRBV10-3, with D possibly TRBD2 on 6 matching bases. CDR3 length: 16 amino acids. V shed 3 bases and J shed 0 bases, with 14 bases lying between them. CDR1 is ENHRY, CDR2 SYGVKD, per germline. CDR3 coding DNA: TGTGCCATCAGTGATTTCAAGGGACTGTACCAAGAGACCCAGTACTTC. Amino acids: CAISDFKGLYQETQYF.

This clonotype was observed a few times. The chain joins TRBV19 to TRBJ1-1; D remains ambiguous. This CDR3 region has 13 residues. Germline CDR1 and CDR2: LNHDA and SQIVND (reference sequence). Between the trimmed V and J ends, which lost 7 bases and 4 bases, there was a span of 13 bases. The CDR3 protein is CASTWGVGTEAFF. The CDR3, as DNA: TGTGCCAGTACCTGGGGAGTCGGCACTGAAGCTTTCTTT.

Comment on this clonotype: A junction end diverges from the germline sequence, so it may reflect a read error. The CDR3 nucleotides read TGTGCCATCAGTGAGGGGGGACTTTATGAGCAGTACTTC. This encodes CAISEGGLYEQYF. The V call is TRBV12-3 or TRBV12-4, the J call TRBJ2-7, with D perhaps TRBD1 or TRBD2 (6 bases each). This CDR3 is 13 amino acids long.

This clonotype has just a few counts. CDR3 protein: CSAQTGAANNSPLHF. DNA for the CDR3: TGCAGTGCTCAGACAGGGGCGGCCAATAATTCACCCCTCCACTTT. The V gene is TRBV20-1, the J gene TRBJ1-6; 8 nucleotides align to TRBD1. V lost 5 bases, J lost 5 bases, and 8 bases stayed unmatched. This CDR3 has 15 residues. Germline V CDR1 and CDR2: DFQATT, SNEGSKA (reference sequence).

This clonotype has just a few counts. The J gene is TRBJ1-5, the V gene TRBV19, with 9 bases matching TRBD1. V was pared by 3 bases and J by 1 base, with 7 bases of the junction left unmatched. Looked up from germline, CDR1 is LNHDA and CDR2 is SQIVND (reference sequence). The CDR3 length is 17 residues. DNA for the CDR3: TGTGCCAGTAGTATCGCGGACAGGGGCTGGAGCAATCAGCCCCAGCATTTT. Encoded protein: CASSIADRGWSNQPQHF.

The gene calls are TRBV12-3 or TRBV12-4 and TRBJ1-4, with D perhaps matching TRBD1 (6 bases). The CDR3 runs to 16 residues. Trimming removed 3 bases at V and 4 bases at J, with 15 bases between. Here the CDR3 DNA reads TGTGCCAGCAGTTTTAATCGGGGGGCTTTTAATGAAAAACTGTTTTTT. It codes for CASSFNRGAFNEKLFF.

This clonotype was counted only a few times. The chain couples TRBV5-1 to TRBJ2-7, with D perhaps TRBD1 or TRBD2 (7 bases each). V was clipped by 4 bases and J by 0 bases, with 14 bases between them. The CDR3 has 15 residues. CDR1 and CDR2 (germline): SGHRS, YFSETQ. DNA for the CDR3: TGCGCCAGCAGCGAGACAGGGAGGGACTCCTACGAGCAGTACTTC. It codes for CASSETGRDSYEQYF.

The table lists this clonotype with many counts. The chain couples TRBV10-3 to TRBJ2-7; 7 nucleotides align to TRBD1. Germline loops: CDR1 ENHRY, CDR2 SYGVKD. CDR3 length: 14 residues. V was clipped by 4 bases and J by 0 bases; unmatched bases: 3. The CDR3 here is CAISGTGNSYEQYF. The CDR3 DNA is TGTGCCATCAGTGGGACAGGAAACTCCTACGAGCAGTACTTC.

This clonotype has at least ten counts. The chain employs TRBV29-1 and TRBJ2-7, with D tentatively TRBD2 (6 bases). V lost 4 bases and J 2 bases, leaving 9 bases between the germline ends. The CDR3 loop spans 12 amino acids. The germline V gene has CDR1 SQVTM and CDR2 ANQGSEA. This CDR3 reads CSVVGGTYEQYF. The DNA of the CDR3 is TGCAGCGTTGTCGGGGGAACCTACGAGCAGTACTTC.

This clonotype showed up many times. V and J are TRBV12-3 or TRBV12-4 and TRBJ1-1, with 7 nucleotides matching TRBD1. After removal of 6 bases from V and 0 bases from J, the junction contained 4 bases not matched to a gene. The CDR3 totals 14 residues. The CDR3 loop reads CASSLQGLNTEAFF. CDR3 bases: TGTGCCAGCAGCTTACAGGGGCTGAACACTGAAGCTTTCTTT.

This clonotype turned up a few times. The chain uses TRBV7-9 and TRBJ2-7; D remains unclear. This CDR3 region has 16 residues. Trimming removed 5 bases at V and 1 base at J, with 18 bases between. Germline CDR1 and CDR2: SEHNR and FQNEAQ (reference sequence). The CDR3 here is CASSPPGWSTSYEQYF. The CDR3 nucleotides are TGTGCCAGCAGCCCCCCCGGGTGGAGTACTTCCTACGAGCAGTACTTC.

This clonotype was detected ten times or more. J is TRBJ2-7 and V is TRBV14; 8 bases line up with TRBD1. Germline values: CDR1 SGHDN, CDR2 FVKESK. The V segment lost 4 bases and the J segment 3 bases; nucleotides outside the gene matches: 5. The CDR3 runs 14 residues. CDR3 DNA sequence: TGTGCCAGCAGCCTAGAGGACAGGGTCTACGAGCAGTACTTC. Translating it yields CASSLEDRVYEQYF.

As regards this clonotype: A much larger clone sits a single nucleotide away, making a read error possible. The chain recombines TRBV24-1 with TRBJ2-6; possible D gene TRBD1, 6 bases. Germline V gene sequence: CDR1 KGHDR, CDR2 SFDVKD. V lost 7 bases and J 2 bases, leaving 14 bases between the germline ends. There are 16 residues in the CDR3. CDR3 coding DNA: TGTGCCACCAGCTTGAACAGGGTCGCTGGGGCCAACGTCCTGACTTTC. It encodes CATSLNRVAGANVLTF.

The table lists this clonotype with many counts. This chain joins TRBV7-9 and TRBJ2-7, with 8 bases identical to TRBD1. The CDR3 length is 16 residues. Germline assignment: CDR1 SEHNR and CDR2 FQNEAQ (reference sequence). Losses at the gene ends were 3 bases for V and 7 bases for J; bases not matched to a gene: 14. The CDR3: CASSFPTGVLPREQYF. Written as DNA, the CDR3 is TGTGCCAGCAGCTTCCCGACAGGGGTCCTCCCTCGGGAGCAGTACTTC.

The sample holds a few counts of this clonotype. The chain couples TRBV2 to TRBJ1-2, with 9 bases matching TRBD1. The CDR3 sequence is 16 residues long. Germline V lookup: CDR1 SNHLY, CDR2 FYNNEI. After removal of 6 bases from V and 0 bases from J, the junction contained 8 bases not matched to a gene. CDR3 amino acids: CASRTGTGHPNYGYTF. The CDR3 region has the DNA TGTGCCAGCAGGACCGGGACAGGGCACCCTAACTATGGCTACACCTTC.

The rearrangement joins TRBV12-3 or TRBV12-4 to TRBJ1-5, with 7 bases lining up with TRBD1. The CDR3 loop spans 12 amino acids. Germline trimming cut 6 bases from V and 14 bases from J; bases unmatched to any gene: 10. CDR3 in amino acids: CASRDRAWGEHF. The DNA for the CDR3 is TGTGCCAGCAGAGACAGGGCATGGGGCGAGCATTTT.

This clonotype was recorded at least ten times. The CDR3 DNA reads as TGCAGCGGTTGGGTTGGCGACTATGGCTACACCTTC. This gives the protein CSGWVGDYGYTF. The chain joins TRBV29-1 to TRBJ1-2, with D uncertain. V lost 7 bases, J lost 3 bases, and 12 bases lay in between. CDR1 SQVTM and CDR2 ANQGSEA come from the germline V gene. The CDR3 runs 12 residues. Based on the CDR3 plus reference TRBV29-1 and TRBJ1-2, the full variable domain is SAVISQKPSRDICQRGTSLTIQCQVDSQVTMMFWYRQQPGQSLTLIATANQGSEATYESGFVIDKFPISRPNLTFSTLTVSNMSPEDSSIYLCSGWVGDYGYTFGSGTRLTVV.

The chain couples TRBV6-6 to TRBJ2-5; no definite D call. Germline CDR1 and CDR2: MNHNY and SVGAGI (reference sequence). The CDR3 is 13 amino acids. V lost 5 bases and J 4 bases, leaving 11 bases between the germline ends. In nucleotides, the CDR3 is TGTGCCAGCAGTACAGACCCCGTAGAGACCCAGTACTTC. Translation gives CASSTDPVETQYF.

This chain uses TRBV5-1 with TRBJ1-1; D gene ambiguous. The CDR3 extends over 13 amino acids. Trimming shortened V by 1 base and J by 5 bases, and 9 bases separated the two germline ends. Germline V gene sequence: CDR1 SGHRS, CDR2 YFSETQ. The CDR3 DNA follows: TGCGCCAGCAGCTTGTGGAGGGAGACTGAAGCTTTCTTT. This translates into CASSLWRETEAFF.

CDR3 protein: CSGRDGGNQPQHF. The CDR3 bases are TGCAGTGGGCGAGACGGAGGAAATCAGCCCCAGCATTTT. The chain joins TRBV29-1 to TRBJ1-5; no reliable D call. The CDR3 sequence is 13 residues long. The germline V gene encodes CDR1 SQVTM and CDR2 ANQGSEA. The full variable domain, rest sourced from reference TRBV29-1 and TRBJ1-5, is SAVISQKPSRDICQRGTSLTIQCQVDSQVTMMFWYRQQPGQSLTLIATANQGSEATYESGFVIDKFPISRPNLTFSTLTVSNMSPEDSSIYLCSGRDGGNQPQHFGDGTRLSIL.

The chain has TRBV6-1 and TRBJ1-1; 10 positions match TRBD1. The V and J ends lost 6 bases and 5 bases, in that order; junction bases with no gene match: 9. The CDR3 runs to 15 residues. Germline V gives CDR1 MNHNS, CDR2 SASEGT. The CDR3 here is CASRSGTGAGTEAFF. The CDR3, as DNA: TGTGCCAGCAGGTCCGGGACAGGGGCAGGGACTGAAGCTTTCTTT.

CDR3 sequence reads: CSVEDRGGRDTEAFF. Written as DNA, the CDR3 is TGCAGCGTTGAAGATAGGGGGGGGCGCGACACTGAAGCTTTCTTT. V usage is TRBV29-1 and J usage is TRBJ1-1; tentatively, D is TRBD1 (6 bases). CDR3 length: 15 residues. Trimming took 0 bases from V and 3 from J, leaving 14 bases between them. Looked up from germline, CDR1 is SQVTM and CDR2 is ANQGSEA.

This clonotype was counted many times. This chain joins TRBV29-1 and TRBJ2-5, with a possible D match to TRBD2 (6 bases). The V gene's germline CDR1 is SQVTM and CDR2 ANQGSEA. The V gene lost 4 bases and the J gene lost 5 bases, with 17 bases spanning the gap. The CDR3 consists of 14 residues. CDR3 nucleotides: TGCAGCGTTGGGAGAGTCGGGAGACGGGAGACCCAGTACTTC. Translation: CSVGRVGRRETQYF.

Comments on this clonotype: The DNA is left out, because the CDR3 cannot be placed on it with certainty; the CDR3 is given as TCRdb lists it. The V call is TRBV7-9, the J call TRBJ1-6. With termini counted, the CDR3 has 12 amino acids. Germline lookup yields CDR1 SEHNR and CDR2 FQNEAQ (reference sequence). The chain's CDR3 is CASSLFLSPLHF.

V usage is TRBV5-1 and J usage is TRBJ2-5, with D possibly matching TRBD2 (5 bases). CDR1 is SGHRS, CDR2 YFSETQ, per germline. Between the trimmed V and J ends, which lost 5 bases and 1 base, there was a span of 12 bases. The CDR3 consists of 14 residues. CDR3 in DNA: TGCGCCAGCAGGGCCTCTAGCAGCCAAGAGACCCAGTACTTC. Protein sequence: CASRASSSQETQYF.

The rearrangement joins TRBV12-3 or TRBV12-4 to TRBJ1-6, with D maybe TRBD1 (5 bases). Trimming removed 3 bases from V and 8 bases from J, with 8 bases in between. The CDR3 is 13 amino acids. CDR3 loop: CASSFDSYSPLHF. CDR3 in DNA: TGTGCCAGCAGTTTTGACAGTTATTCACCCCTCCACTTT.

This clonotype was picked up many times. This chain connects TRBV29-1 to TRBJ1-2, with D unclear. Trimming removed 0 bases at V and 6 bases at J, with 8 bases between. The CDR3 is 12 residues long. In germline, CDR1 is SQVTM, CDR2 ANQGSEA. The CDR3 region is CSVEDQSNGYTF. The CDR3 bases are TGCAGCGTTGAAGATCAAAGTAATGGCTACACCTTC. The variable domain in full, with the rest retrieved from reference TRBV29-1 and TRBJ1-2, is SAVISQKPSRDICQRGTSLTIQCQVDSQVTMMFWYRQQPGQSLTLIATANQGSEATYESGFVIDKFPISRPNLTFSTLTVSNMSPEDSSIYLCSVEDQSNGYTFGSGTRLTVV.